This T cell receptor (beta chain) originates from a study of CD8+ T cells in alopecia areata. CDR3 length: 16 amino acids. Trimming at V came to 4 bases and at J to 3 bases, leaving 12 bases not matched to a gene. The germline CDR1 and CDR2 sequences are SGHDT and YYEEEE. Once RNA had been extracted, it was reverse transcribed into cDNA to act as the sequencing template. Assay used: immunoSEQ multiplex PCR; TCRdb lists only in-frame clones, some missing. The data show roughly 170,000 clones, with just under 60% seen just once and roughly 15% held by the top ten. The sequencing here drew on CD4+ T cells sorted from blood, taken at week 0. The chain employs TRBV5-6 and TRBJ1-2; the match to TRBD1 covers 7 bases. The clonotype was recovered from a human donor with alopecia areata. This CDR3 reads CASSVAGTEEHYGYTF. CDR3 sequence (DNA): TGTGCCAGCAGCGTAGCCGGGACAGAGGAACACTATGGCTACACCTTC.